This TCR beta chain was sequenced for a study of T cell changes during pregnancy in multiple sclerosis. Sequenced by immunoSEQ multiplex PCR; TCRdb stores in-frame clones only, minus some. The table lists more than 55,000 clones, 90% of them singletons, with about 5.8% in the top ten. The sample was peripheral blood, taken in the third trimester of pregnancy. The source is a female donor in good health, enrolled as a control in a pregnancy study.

CDR3: CASRTGTATNEKLFF. CDR3 bases: TGTGCCAGCAGAACCGGGACAGCAACTAATGAAAAACTGTTTTTT. The genes are TRBV6-6 and TRBJ1-4; 7 bases map to TRBD1. Germline CDR1 is MNHNY and CDR2 is SVGAGI (reference sequence). After removal of 6 bases from V and 0 bases from J, the junction contained 4 bases not matched to a gene. CDR3 size: 15 residues.